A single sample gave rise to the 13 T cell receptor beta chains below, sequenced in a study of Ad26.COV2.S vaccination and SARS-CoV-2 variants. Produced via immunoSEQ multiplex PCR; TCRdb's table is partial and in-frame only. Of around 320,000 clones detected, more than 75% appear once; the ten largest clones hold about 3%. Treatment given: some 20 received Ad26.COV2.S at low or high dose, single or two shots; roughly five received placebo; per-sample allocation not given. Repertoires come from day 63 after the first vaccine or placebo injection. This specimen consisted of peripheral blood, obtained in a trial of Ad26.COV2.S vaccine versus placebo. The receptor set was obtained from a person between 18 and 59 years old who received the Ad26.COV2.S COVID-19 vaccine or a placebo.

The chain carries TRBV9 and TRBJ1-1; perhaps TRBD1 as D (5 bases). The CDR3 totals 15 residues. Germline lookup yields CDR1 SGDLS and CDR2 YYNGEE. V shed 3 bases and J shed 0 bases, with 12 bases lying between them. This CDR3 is CASSEGTALNTEAFF. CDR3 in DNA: TGTGCCAGCAGCGAAGGGACTGCGTTGAACACTGAAGCTTTCTTT.

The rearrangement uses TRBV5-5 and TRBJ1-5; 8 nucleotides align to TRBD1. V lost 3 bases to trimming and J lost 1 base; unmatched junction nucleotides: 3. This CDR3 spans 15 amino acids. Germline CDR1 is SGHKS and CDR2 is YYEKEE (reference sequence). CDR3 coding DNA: TGTGCCAGCAGCTCAGGGGGCTTGAGCAATCAGCCCCAGCATTTT. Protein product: CASSSGGLSNQPQHF.

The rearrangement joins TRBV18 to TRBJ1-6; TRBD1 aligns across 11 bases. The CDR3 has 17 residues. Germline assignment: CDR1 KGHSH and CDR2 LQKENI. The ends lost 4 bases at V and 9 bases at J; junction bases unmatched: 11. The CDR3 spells CASSQRLPGQGGSPLHF. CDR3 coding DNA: TGTGCCAGCTCACAACGCCTCCCGGGACAGGGGGGTTCACCCCTCCACTTT.

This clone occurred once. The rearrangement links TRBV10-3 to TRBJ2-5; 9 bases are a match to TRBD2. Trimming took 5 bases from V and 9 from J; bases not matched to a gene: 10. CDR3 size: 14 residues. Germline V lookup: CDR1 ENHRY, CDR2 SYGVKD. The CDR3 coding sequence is TGTGCCATCAGTCGGCTAGCGGGGACTGAGGCCCAGTACTTC. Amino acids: CAISRLAGTEAQYF.

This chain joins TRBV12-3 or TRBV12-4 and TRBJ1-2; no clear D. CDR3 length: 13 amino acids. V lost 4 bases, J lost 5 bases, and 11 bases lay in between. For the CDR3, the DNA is TGTGCCAGCAGTTCCGATGGAATGTATGGCTACACCTTC. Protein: CASSSDGMYGYTF.

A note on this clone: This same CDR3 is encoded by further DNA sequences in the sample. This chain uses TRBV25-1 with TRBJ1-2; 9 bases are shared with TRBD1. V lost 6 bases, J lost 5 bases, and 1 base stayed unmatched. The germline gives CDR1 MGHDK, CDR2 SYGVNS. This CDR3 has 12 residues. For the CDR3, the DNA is TGTGCCAGCAGAGGACAGGGGTATGGCTACACCTTC. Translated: CASRGQGYGYTF.

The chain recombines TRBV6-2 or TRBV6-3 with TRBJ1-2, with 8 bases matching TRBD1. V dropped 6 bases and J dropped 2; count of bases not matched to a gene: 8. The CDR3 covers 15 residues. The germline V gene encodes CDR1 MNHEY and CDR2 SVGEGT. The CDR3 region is CASSPRDRQNYGYTF. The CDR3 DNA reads TGTGCCAGCAGCCCCCGGGACAGGCAGAACTATGGCTACACCTTC.

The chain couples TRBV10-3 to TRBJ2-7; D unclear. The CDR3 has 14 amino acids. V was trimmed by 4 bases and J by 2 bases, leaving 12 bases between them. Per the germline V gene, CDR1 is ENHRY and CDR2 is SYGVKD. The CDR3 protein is CAISVTAETYEQYF. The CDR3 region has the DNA TGTGCCATCAGTGTAACAGCAGAGACCTACGAGCAGTACTTC.

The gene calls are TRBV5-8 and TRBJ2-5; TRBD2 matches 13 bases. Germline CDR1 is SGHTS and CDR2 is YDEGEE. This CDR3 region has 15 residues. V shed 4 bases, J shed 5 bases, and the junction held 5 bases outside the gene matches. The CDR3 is CASSLGTSGVETQYF. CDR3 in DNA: TGTGCCAGCAGCCTTGGGACTAGCGGGGTCGAGACCCAGTACTTC.

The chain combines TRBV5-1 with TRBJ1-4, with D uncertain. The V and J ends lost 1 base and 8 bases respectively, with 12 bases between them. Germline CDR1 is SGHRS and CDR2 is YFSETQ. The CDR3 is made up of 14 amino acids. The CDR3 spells CASSLLGISEKLFF. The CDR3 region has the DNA TGCGCCAGCAGCTTGTTGGGGATATCGGAAAAACTGTTTTTT.

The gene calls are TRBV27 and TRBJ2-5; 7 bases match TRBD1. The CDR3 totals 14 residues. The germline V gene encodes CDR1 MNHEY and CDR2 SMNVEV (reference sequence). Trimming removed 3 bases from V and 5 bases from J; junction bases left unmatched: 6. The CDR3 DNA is TGTGCCAGCAGTTTTGGGACAGCCCGCGAGACCCAGTACTTC. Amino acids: CASSFGTARETQYF.

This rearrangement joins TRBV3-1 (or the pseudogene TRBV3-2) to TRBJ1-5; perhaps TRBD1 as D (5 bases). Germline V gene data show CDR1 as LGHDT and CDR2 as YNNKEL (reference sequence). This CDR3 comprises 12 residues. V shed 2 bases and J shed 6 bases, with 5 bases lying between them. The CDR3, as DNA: TGTGCCAGCAGCCAACAGGGTCAGCCCCAGCATTTT. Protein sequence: CASSQQGQPQHF.

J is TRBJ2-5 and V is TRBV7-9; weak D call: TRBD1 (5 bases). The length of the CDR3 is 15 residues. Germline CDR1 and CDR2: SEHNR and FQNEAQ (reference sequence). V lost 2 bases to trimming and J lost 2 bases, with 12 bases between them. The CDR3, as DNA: TGTGCCAGCAGCTTAAACCTTCGGACACAAGAGACCCAGTACTTC. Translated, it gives CASSLNLRTQETQYF.